This T cell receptor (beta chain) is drawn from a study of PD-1 blockade in classical Hodgkin lymphoma. TCRdb keeps only in-frame clones here, not all; method: immunoSEQ multiplex PCR. The top ten clones hold 20% of a sample with about 110,000 clones, roughly nine tenths of them seen once. Each of the patients experienced relapse following autologous stem cell transplantation, and their brentuximab vedotin exposure differed. The source was peripheral blood mononuclear cells (PBMCs), collected before the second cycle of nivolumab. The TCR originated in a human donor with classical Hodgkin lymphoma.

The CDR3 coding sequence is TGTGCCAGCAGCACCGGACAGGCCCAAGAGACCCAGTACTTC. Protein product: CASSTGQAQETQYF. The chain joins TRBV5-5 to TRBJ2-5; 7 positions match TRBD1. V shed 4 bases and J 1 base; nucleotides not matched to a gene: 4. CDR1 SGHKS and CDR2 YYEKEE come from the germline V gene (reference sequence). This CDR3 has 14 residues.